A single T cell receptor beta chain is shown here with its context. This CDR3 comprises 14 residues. The germline gives CDR1 SGHRS, CDR2 YFSETQ. V was pared by 4 bases and J by 4 bases, with 3 bases of the junction left unmatched. This was the immunoSEQ v3 assay. Profiled with immunoSEQ multiplex PCR; TCRdb holds only in-frame clones, not every one. The table lists about 43,000 clones, 79% of them singletons. Time point: pre-treatment sample, taken before nivolumab and TIL therapy. The data stem from a study of TIL therapy for anti-PD-1-resistant metastatic lung cancer. Across the study: Tumors had a median PD-L1 proportion score of about 6%. Half of patients were current or former smokers.

The chain employs TRBV5-1 and TRBJ2-2, with 8 nucleotides matching TRBD2. The TCR sequence derives from a man in his 70s with non-small cell lung cancer. Sequenced here: blood, sampled at baseline. The CDR3 spells CASSRSGSTGELFF. The DNA of the CDR3 is TGCGCCAGCAGCCGCAGCGGGAGCACCGGGGAGCTGTTTTTT. The variable domain in full, completed from reference TRBV5-1 and TRBJ2-2, reads KAGVTQTPRYLIKTRGQQVTLSCSPISGHRSVSWYQQTPGQGLQFLFEYFSETQRNKGNFPGRFSGRQFSNSRSEMNVSTLELGDSALYLCASSRSGSTGELFFGEGSRLTVL.